The rows below give T cell receptor beta chains drawn from one sample of a study of cytomegalovirus exposure and HLA in healthy donors. Measured with immunoSEQ multiplex PCR; TCRdb has only the in-frame clones, and not every one. The sample carries roughly 130,000 clones, 75% to 90% recorded once. Specimen: PBMCs. These receptors all come from a man aged 25-40 years in good health and CMV-seronegative. Both conserved end residues are part of each CDR3. The order of the fields is J gene, D gene, clone size, V gene, CDR3 length, CDR3 protein, CDR3 DNA. A D gene is named only where the DNA matches it firmly. Only some rows state a clone size, as once, few, many or a class for expanded clones.

TRBJ1-4	TRBD1	-	TRBV5-1	16	CASSPGQPATNEKLFF	TGCGCCAGCAGCCCGGGACAGCCGGCAACTAATGAAAAACTGTTTTTT
TRBJ2-1	-	-	TRBV25-1	14	CASSVMASSNEQFF	TGTGCCAGCAGTGTCATGGCTAGTAGCAATGAGCAGTTCTTC
TRBJ1-1	TRBD1	-	TRBV7-9	13	CASSPRQGAAAFF	TGTGCCAGCAGCCCGAGACAGGGAGCGGCAGCTTTCTTT
TRBJ1-1	-	-	TRBV7-6	18	CASSLYDLTGPSNTEAFF	TGTGCCAGCAGCTTATACGATTTGACAGGTCCCTCGAACACTGAAGCTTTCTTT
TRBJ2-2	-	once	TRBV28	16	CASSPRVRANTGELFF	TGTGCCAGCAGTCCGCGCGTTAGAGCGAACACCGGGGAGCTGTTTTTT
TRBJ1-1	-	-	TRBV7-9	15	CASSQLGGGNTEAFF	TGTGCCAGCAGCCAACTCGGCGGAGGGAACACTGAAGCTTTCTTT
TRBJ2-7	-	-	TRBV6-1	15	CASIPGLQGFYEQYF	TGTGCCAGCATCCCAGGGCTTCAAGGGTTCTACGAGCAGTACTTC
TRBJ2-7	TRBD1	-	TRBV19	13	CASGTDLYYEQYF	TGTGCCAGCGGGACAGATCTTTACTACGAGCAGTACTTC
TRBJ1-1	TRBD1	-	TRBV29-1	16	CSAPGTGGLDGTEAFF	TGCAGCGCCCCAGGGACAGGGGGCCTTGATGGCACTGAAGCTTTCTTT
TRBJ1-1	TRBD1	-	TRBV5-1	15	CASSLVQGIVTEAFF	TGCGCCAGCAGCTTGGTACAGGGGATCGTCACTGAAGCTTTCTTT
TRBJ1-5	-	-	TRBV7-6	16	CASSLAAGLGNQPQHF	TGTGCCAGCAGCTTAGCGGCAGGCTTGGGCAATCAGCCCCAGCATTTT
TRBJ2-7	-	few	TRBV18	13	CASSKDRLYEQYF	TGTGCCAGCTCGAAGGACAGACTTTACGAGCAGTACTTC
TRBJ2-7	-	-	TRBV27	11	CASSSTYEQYF	TGTGCCAGCAGTTCCACTTACGAGCAGTACTTC
TRBJ1-2	TRBD1	once	TRBV5-6	15	CASSSLGQANYGYTF	TGTGCCAGCAGCTCCCTAGGACAGGCTAACTATGGCTACACCTTC
TRBJ1-1	-	once	TRBV28	13	CASSLTENTEAFF	TGTGCCAGCAGTTTGACAGAGAACACTGAAGCTTTCTTT
TRBJ1-1	-	-	TRBV29-1	13	CSVESPVDTEAFF	TGCAGCGTTGAATCCCCGGTGGACACTGAAGCTTTCTTT
TRBJ1-5	-	-	TRBV9	17	CASSVGGAAYSNQPQNF	TGTGCCAGCAGCGTAGGTGGTGCAGCTTATAGCAATCAGCCCCAGAATTTT
TRBJ1-5	TRBD1	once	TRBV27	15	CASRQQGAVYQPQHF	TGTGCCAGCAGGCAACAGGGGGCCGTTTATCAGCCCCAGCATTTT
TRBJ1-2	TRBD1	-	TRBV10-3	13	CAISDETRPQGTF	TGTGCCATCAGTGACGAGACAAGGCCACAGGGGACCTTC
TRBJ2-1	-	-	TRBV11-2	13	CASSLRRGNEQFF	TGTGCCAGCAGCTTACGGCGAGGCAATGAGCAGTTCTTC
TRBJ2-3	TRBD2	once	TRBV7-2	14	CASSSSGRTDTQYF	TGTGCCAGCAGCTCTAGCGGGAGAACAGATACGCAGTATTTT
TRBJ2-7	-	-	TRBV5-6	11	CASSHSYEQYF	TGTGCCAGCAGCCACTCCTACGAGCAGTACTTC
TRBJ2-7	-	-	TRBV28	13	CASSQRISYEQYF	TGTGCCAGCAGTCAGCGGATCTCCTACGAGCAGTACTTC
TRBJ1-2	TRBD1	-	TRBV28	15	CASSFYGTGDYGYTF	TGTGCCAGCAGTTTTTATGGGACAGGGGACTATGGCTACACCTTC
TRBJ2-3	TRBD2	-	TRBV10-3	15	CAIQEAGEGTDTQYF	TGTGCCATCCAAGAAGCGGGAGAAGGAACAGATACGCAGTATTTT
TRBJ2-1	-	-	TRBV5-1	16	CASSLVGSGTYNEQFF	TGCGCCAGCAGCTTGGTTGGTAGCGGTACCTACAATGAGCAGTTCTTC
TRBJ2-7	-	-	TRBV4-3	15	CASSQFDGDSYEQYF	TGCGCCAGCAGCCAATTTGACGGGGATAGTTACGAGCAGTACTTC
TRBJ2-1	TRBD2	-	TRBV29-1	18	CSGAGTSGSVVIGNEQFF	TGCAGCGGAGCCGGGACTAGCGGGAGTGTAGTAATTGGCAATGAGCAGTTCTTC
TRBJ1-1	TRBD1	-	TRBV19	16	CASSIGRGRFGTEAFF	TGTGCCAGTAGTATAGGGAGGGGGCGGTTTGGGACTGAAGCTTTCTTT